Presented here are 4 T cell receptor beta chains from one specimen sequenced in a study of blood T cell repertoires in COVID-19. This table comes from immunoSEQ multiplex PCR, and its TCRdb copy is limited to in-frame clones, with some not included. The repertoire consists of fewer than 300,000 clones, with around 82% occurring once and the leading ten covering less than 4%. Sequencing was performed on peripheral blood. All receptors derive from a young woman with acute or convalescent COVID-19.

The rearrangement links TRBV6-6 to TRBJ1-4; TRBD1 agrees at 7 bases. V trimming: 6 bases; J trimming: 5 bases; junction bases outside the gene matches: 9. CDR1 and CDR2 from the germline V gene are MNHNY and SVGAGI (reference sequence). The CDR3 is made up of 15 amino acids. CDR3 bases: TGTGCCAGCAGCCCTATGACAGGGCGCAATGAAAAACTGTTTTTT. Protein product: CASSPMTGRNEKLFF.

V usage is TRBV5-4 and J usage is TRBJ2-3; TRBD2 matches at 7 bases. The germline gives CDR1 SGHNT, CDR2 YYREEE (reference sequence). V dropped 4 bases and J dropped 0; count of bases not matched to a gene: 5. The CDR3 has 15 amino acids. CDR3 sequence (DNA): TGTGCCAGCAGCGACCGGGACTACAGCACAGATACGCAGTATTTT. As protein: CASSDRDYSTDTQYF.

This chain connects TRBV18 to TRBJ1-1, with D hard to call. Germline CDR1 is KGHSH and CDR2 is LQKENI. Trimming stripped 2 bases from V and 2 bases from J, with 9 bases between. The CDR3 is 14 amino acids. The CDR3 DNA follows: TGTGCCAGCTCACCAGACGGACTAAACACTGAAGCTTTCTTT. Its protein product is CASSPDGLNTEAFF.

This clone was observed a few times. This rearrangement joins TRBV9 to TRBJ1-6; D is possibly TRBD1 (6 bases). The CDR3 consists of 13 residues. Between the trimmed V and J ends, which lost 4 bases and 10 bases, there was a span of 12 bases. In germline, CDR1 is SGDLS, CDR2 YYNGEE. The CDR3 bases are TGTGCCAGCAGCCGACAGGAGTTCTCACCCCTCCACTTT. Its translation: CASSRQEFSPLHF. Using reference TRBV9 and TRBJ1-6 for the parts outside the CDR3, the full variable domain is DSGVTQTPKHLITATGQRVTLRCSPRSGDLSVYWYQQSLDQGLQFLIQYYNGEERAKGNILERFSAQQFPDLHSELNLSSLELGDSALYFCASSRQEFSPLHFGNGTRLTVT.